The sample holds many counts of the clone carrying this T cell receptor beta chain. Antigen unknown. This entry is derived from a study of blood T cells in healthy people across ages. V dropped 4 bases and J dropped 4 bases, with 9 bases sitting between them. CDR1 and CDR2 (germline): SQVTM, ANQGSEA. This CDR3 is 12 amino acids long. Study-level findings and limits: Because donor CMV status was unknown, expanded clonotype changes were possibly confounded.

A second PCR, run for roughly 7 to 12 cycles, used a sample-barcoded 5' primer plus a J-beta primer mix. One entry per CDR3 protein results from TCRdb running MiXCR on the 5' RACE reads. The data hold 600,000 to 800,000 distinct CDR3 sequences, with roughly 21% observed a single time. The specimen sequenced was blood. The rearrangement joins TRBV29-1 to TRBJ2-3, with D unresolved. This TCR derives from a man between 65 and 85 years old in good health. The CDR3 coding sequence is TGCAGCGTTGTTCCAGGTGCAGATACGCAGTATTTT. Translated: CSVVPGADTQYF.